What follows are 22 T cell receptor beta chains derived from one specimen sequenced in a study of T cell responses to AZD1222 COVID-19 vaccine. Sequencing was performed with immunoSEQ multiplex PCR; in TCRdb, only in-frame clones are kept and a portion is missing. Here the sample spans roughly 180,000 clones, 90% being singletons. Sequencing was performed on peripheral blood, taken on day 0 of AZD1222 vaccination. The receptors come from an adult in good health.

Points on this clone: The sample holds other DNA sequences that translate to the same CDR3. The gene calls are TRBV6-4 and TRBJ2-3, with TRBD1 as a possible D gene (6 bases). The CDR3 runs to 13 residues. Trimming removed 5 bases at V and 1 base at J, with 7 bases between. The germline gives CDR1 MRHNA, CDR2 SNTAGT. CDR3 sequence: CASSPGGTDTQYF. CDR3 in DNA: TGTGCCAGCAGTCCAGGGGGCACAGATACGCAGTATTTT.

The chain joins TRBV18 to TRBJ1-2; no clear D gene. The germline CDR1 and CDR2 sequences are KGHSH and LQKENI. The CDR3 runs to 13 residues. Trimming stripped 6 bases from V and 7 bases from J, with 15 bases between. CDR3 amino acids: CASSGTSVFGYTF. As DNA, the CDR3 is TGTGCCAGCTCTGGCACGTCGGTATTTGGCTACACCTTC.

This sequence joins TRBV6-2 or TRBV6-3 and TRBJ1-6, with TRBD1 matching over 10 bases. J gave up 12 bases and V 4 bases, and 9 bases lay outside the gene matches. The germline V gene encodes CDR1 MNHEY and CDR2 SVGEGT. The CDR3 spans 15 residues. The CDR3 DNA follows: TGTGCCAGCAGTTCCGTCCCGGGACAGGGGCAACCCCTCCACTTT. Amino acid sequence: CASSSVPGQGQPLHF.

The chain has TRBV6-5 and TRBJ1-3; no reliable D call. From germline, CDR1 is MNHEY and CDR2 SVGAGI. V was cut by 5 bases and J by 7 bases, with 15 bases left in between. The CDR3 length is 14 residues. CDR3 DNA: TGTGCCAGCAGTCTTGCCCTCCTTGGGAACACCATATATTTT. Its protein is CASSLALLGNTIYF.

This sequence joins TRBV20-1 and TRBJ2-1; possibly TRBD1 or TRBD2 for D (5 bases each). The CDR3 is made up of 15 amino acids. V was cut by 3 bases and J by 3 bases, with 15 bases left in between. The germline V gene has CDR1 DFQATT and CDR2 SNEGSKA (reference sequence). The CDR3 here is CSASPGPRSYNEQFF. The DNA for the CDR3 is TGCAGTGCTAGTCCGGGACCGAGGAGCTACAATGAGCAGTTCTTC.

CDR3 bases: TGCGCCAGCAGCCCCCGAACCGGGACCGGACTCAGCTCTGGAAACACCATATATTTT. It yields the protein CASSPRTGTGLSSGNTIYF. This sequence joins TRBV5-1 and TRBJ1-3; D possibly corresponds to TRBD1 (5 bases). V dropped 4 bases and J dropped 0 bases, with 23 bases sitting between them. This CDR3 has 19 residues. CDR1 and CDR2 from the germline V gene are SGHRS and YFSETQ.

The V gene is TRBV5-5, the J gene TRBJ2-1; a possible D gene is TRBD2 (5 bases). The CDR3 sequence is 15 residues long. The germline CDR1 and CDR2 sequences are SGHKS and YYEKEE (reference sequence). The V gene lost 0 bases and the J gene lost 5 bases, with 12 bases spanning the gap. CDR3 sequence reads: CASSLEGSHHNEQFF. The DNA for the CDR3 is TGTGCCAGCAGCTTGGAAGGGAGTCACCACAATGAGCAGTTCTTC.

The V and J genes are TRBV14 and TRBJ1-1; no firm D call. Germline CDR1 is SGHDN and CDR2 is FVKESK. CDR3 length: 14 residues. Deletions cut 4 bases from V and 1 base from J, with 10 bases between. The CDR3 reads CASSRNSPNTEAFF. The CDR3 DNA is TGTGCCAGCAGCCGAAACTCCCCGAACACTGAAGCTTTCTTT.

The V and J genes are TRBV29-1 and TRBJ2-4; 9 nucleotides agree with TRBD1. This CDR3 spans 14 amino acids. J lost 3 bases, V lost 7 bases, and 7 bases had no gene match. The germline gives CDR1 SQVTM, CDR2 ANQGSEA. DNA of the CDR3: TGCAGCGCTGGGACAGGGCGTGACAAAAACATTCAGTACTTC. Amino acids: CSAGTGRDKNIQYF.

The chain uses TRBV9 and TRBJ2-2, with D perhaps matching TRBD1 or TRBD2 (5 bases each). V shed 4 bases and J shed 5 bases, with 15 bases lying between them. The germline gives CDR1 SGDLS, CDR2 YYNGEE. The CDR3 has 15 residues. CDR3 residues: CASSNPGASTGELFF. Here the CDR3 DNA reads TGTGCCAGCAGCAACCCCGGGGCCTCAACCGGGGAGCTGTTTTTT.

The chain combines TRBV7-6 with TRBJ2-7, with 7 positions matching TRBD1. The V gene's germline CDR1 is SGHVS and CDR2 FNYEAQ. V was pared by 5 bases and J by 9 bases, with 10 bases of the junction left unmatched. The CDR3 loop spans 13 amino acids. DNA of the CDR3: TGTGCCAGCAGCCCGACGCAGGGGGATGGGCAGTACTTC. Translation: CASSPTQGDGQYF.

The gene calls are TRBV19 and TRBJ2-3; D possibly corresponds to TRBD2 (7 bases). The CDR3 runs 15 residues. Trimming cost V 5 bases and J 2 bases, with 14 bases left between them. The germline gives CDR1 LNHDA, CDR2 SQIVND (reference sequence). CDR3 DNA sequence: TGTGCCAGTAGTGGGGGGGGCGCAAACACAGATACGCAGTATTTT. This codes for CASSGGGANTDTQYF.

The rearrangement joins TRBV5-6 to TRBJ1-1; no clear D gene. The V gene's germline CDR1 is SGHDT and CDR2 YYEEEE. The CDR3 length is 14 residues. Trimming removed 4 bases at V and 0 bases at J, with 10 bases between. This CDR3 is CASSRRGMNTEAFF. CDR3 DNA: TGTGCCAGCAGCCGGAGAGGTATGAACACTGAAGCTTTCTTT.

The J gene is TRBJ2-7, the V gene TRBV6-1; D might be TRBD2 (5 bases). Germline CDR1 reads MNHNS; CDR2 reads SASEGT. The CDR3 sequence is 15 residues long. The V and J ends lost 3 bases and 3 bases respectively, with 15 bases between them. Here the CDR3 reads CASSERAGQDYEQYF. CDR3 coding DNA: TGTGCCAGCAGTGAGAGGGCTGGTCAGGACTACGAGCAGTACTTC.

This clone was counted between two and nine times. The rearrangement links TRBV2 to TRBJ2-5, with 10 positions matching TRBD2. V trimming: 6 bases; J trimming: 5 bases; junction bases outside the gene matches: 9. The CDR3 has 15 amino acids. Per germline, CDR1 SNHLY and CDR2 FYNNEI. CDR3 in amino acids: CASRPGLAMGETQYF. The CDR3, as DNA: TGTGCCAGCAGGCCGGGACTAGCGATGGGGGAGACCCAGTACTTC.

As regards this clone: Other nucleotide sequences from this sample produce the same CDR3. V usage is TRBV18 and J usage is TRBJ1-5; TRBD1 is a possible D gene (5 bases). V lost 2 bases, J lost 2 bases, and 10 bases lay in between. The CDR3 length is 15 residues. Germline loops: CDR1 KGHSH, CDR2 LQKENI. The CDR3 DNA is TGTGCCAGCTCACCAGGGACCACCGGCAATCAGCCCCAGCATTTT. Translating it yields CASSPGTTGNQPQHF.

The sample holds one count of this clone. The chain links TRBV7-3 to TRBJ2-3; TRBD1 might be the D (8 bases). The V and J ends lost 5 bases and 4 bases respectively, with 13 bases between them. Germline CDR1 reads SGHTA; CDR2 reads FQGTGA. This CDR3 contains 14 residues. The CDR3 loop reads CASSHRGGPDTQYF. The CDR3 nucleotides are TGTGCCAGCAGCCACAGGGGGGGCCCAGATACGCAGTATTTT.

The V and J genes are TRBV13 and TRBJ2-3; TRBD1 agrees at 7 bases. The length of the CDR3 is 16 residues. Looked up from germline, CDR1 is PRHDT and CDR2 is FYEKMQ (reference sequence). V shed 1 base and J 4 bases; nucleotides not matched to a gene: 8. The CDR3 here is CASSLAAITGADTQYF. The DNA of the CDR3 is TGTGCCAGCAGCTTAGCCGCGATTACAGGGGCAGATACGCAGTATTTT.

The chain links TRBV13 to TRBJ2-2; 9 nucleotides line up with TRBD1. Germline-derived CDR1 and CDR2 are PRHDT and FYEKMQ (reference sequence). The V and J ends lost 5 bases and 7 bases, in that order; junction bases with no gene match: 5. The CDR3 is 14 amino acids. CDR3 region: CASSGTGNLGELFF. In DNA form, the CDR3 reads TGTGCCAGCAGCGGGACAGGGAACCTCGGGGAGCTGTTTTTT.

V usage is TRBV19 and J usage is TRBJ1-1, with 8 bases lining up with TRBD1. The V gene's germline CDR1 is LNHDA and CDR2 SQIVND (reference sequence). The J segment lost 4 bases and the V segment lost 6 bases, leaving 4 bases of the junction unmatched. CDR3 length equals 13 residues. In DNA form, the CDR3 reads TGTGCCAGTAGGCAGGGGGCACGCACTGAAGCTTTCTTT. Encoded protein: CASRQGARTEAFF.

The chain joins TRBV5-6 to TRBJ1-1; TRBD1 agrees at 8 bases. CDR3 length equals 15 residues. The germline V gene encodes CDR1 SGHDT and CDR2 YYEEEE. V was clipped by 2 bases and J by 1 base; unmatched bases: 4. CDR3 sequence reads: CASSFQGASNTEAFF. DNA for the CDR3: TGTGCCAGCAGCTTCCAGGGGGCATCGAACACTGAAGCTTTCTTT.

The rearrangement links TRBV11-2 to TRBJ1-5; 9 nucleotides line up with TRBD1. The CDR3 length is 15 residues. V shed 5 bases and J 6 bases; nucleotides not matched to a gene: 8. Germline V lookup: CDR1 SGHAT, CDR2 FQNNGV. The CDR3 is CASSHGQGPLQPQHF. The CDR3 nucleotides are TGTGCCAGCAGCCACGGACAGGGGCCCCTTCAGCCCCAGCATTTT.